This T cell receptor beta chain was found in a study of blood T cell repertoires in COVID-19. Background on the study: Samples representing acute and convalescent COVID-19 were sourced from the United States, Italy and Spain.

This CDR3 spans 14 amino acids. Germline V CDR1 and CDR2: SGHTA, FQGNSA. V was pared by 4 bases and J by 4 bases, with 6 bases of the junction left unmatched. How the authors handled the data: Amplifying reference gene primers gave estimates of nucleated cell counts. Sequenced by immunoSEQ multiplex PCR; TCRdb stores in-frame clones only, minus some. That table supplies the V and J calls and clone size; D and trimming were determined from the DNA. Altogether tens of thousands of clones are present, 83% being singletons, with the ten largest covering 35% to 50%. Sample: peripheral blood. The TCR sequence derives from an elderly man with acute or convalescent COVID-19. The chain recombines TRBV7-2 with TRBJ1-1, with 7 bases aligning to TRBD1. CDR3 residues: CASSYLTGSTEAFF. CDR3 nucleotide sequence: TGTGCCAGCAGCTACTTGACAGGGTCCACTGAAGCTTTCTTT.